This TCR beta chain is drawn from a study of neoadjuvant anti-PD-1 for oral cavity cancer. Findings of the study overall: Greater tumor shrinkage accompanied bigger post-treatment sizes of preexisting clones. Pretreatment Treg/Th17 ratio correlated inversely with post-treatment tumor clonality.

Time point meaning: after neoadjuvant nivolumab, at surgical resection. Patients had newly diagnosed, untreated stage II-IVA oral cavity squamous cell carcinoma. The patients had HPV-negative, locally advanced oral cavity squamous cell carcinoma. Here immunoSEQ multiplex PCR was the method, and the copy in TCRdb shows in-frame clones only, minus some. The sample records around 37,000 clones, around two fifths being singletons. This clone was recorded a few times. Its antigen is unknown. The V gene lost 4 bases and the J gene lost 6 bases, with 8 bases spanning the gap. Germline V lookup: CDR1 SGHRS, CDR2 YFSETQ. The CDR3 runs 12 residues.

The receptor comes from a person aged 35-80 years with oral cavity squamous cell carcinoma. This chain uses TRBV5-1 with TRBJ2-1; D is ambiguous. This sample comprised tumor tissue, obtained after nivolumab (anti-PD-1) treatment. CDR3: CASSVMANEQFF. CDR3 coding DNA: TGCGCCAGCAGCGTCATGGCCAATGAGCAGTTCTTC.